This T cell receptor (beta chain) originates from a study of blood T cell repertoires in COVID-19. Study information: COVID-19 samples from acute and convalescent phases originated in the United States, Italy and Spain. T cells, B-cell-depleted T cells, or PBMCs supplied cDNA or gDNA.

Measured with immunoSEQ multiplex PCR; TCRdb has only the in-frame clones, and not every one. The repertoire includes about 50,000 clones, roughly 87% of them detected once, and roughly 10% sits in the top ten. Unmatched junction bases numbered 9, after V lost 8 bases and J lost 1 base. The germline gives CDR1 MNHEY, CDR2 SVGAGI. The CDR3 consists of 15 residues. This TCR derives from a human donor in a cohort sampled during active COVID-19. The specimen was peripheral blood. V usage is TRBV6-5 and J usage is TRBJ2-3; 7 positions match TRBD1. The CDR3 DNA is TGTGCCAGCCGGGCGTCGACAGGGCGCACAGATACGCAGTATTTT. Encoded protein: CASRASTGRTDTQYF.